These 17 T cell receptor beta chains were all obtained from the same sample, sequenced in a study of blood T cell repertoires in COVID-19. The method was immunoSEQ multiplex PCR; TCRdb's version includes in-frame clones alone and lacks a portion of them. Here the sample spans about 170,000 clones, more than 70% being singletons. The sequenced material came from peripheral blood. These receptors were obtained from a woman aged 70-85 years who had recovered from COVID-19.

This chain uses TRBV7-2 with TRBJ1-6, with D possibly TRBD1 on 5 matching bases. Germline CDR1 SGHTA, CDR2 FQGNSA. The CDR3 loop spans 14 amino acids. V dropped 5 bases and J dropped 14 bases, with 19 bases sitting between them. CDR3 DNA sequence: TGTGCCAGCAGCCCGACAGATTTCCTGGCATCCCTCCACTTT. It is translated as CASSPTDFLASLHF.

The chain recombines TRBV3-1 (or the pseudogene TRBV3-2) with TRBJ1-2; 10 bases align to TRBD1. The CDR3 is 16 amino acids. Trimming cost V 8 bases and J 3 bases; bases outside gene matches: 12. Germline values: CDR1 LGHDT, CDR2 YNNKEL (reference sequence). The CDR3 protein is CASALEGTGAYYGYTF. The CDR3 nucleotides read TGTGCCAGCGCCCTGGAAGGGACAGGGGCGTACTATGGCTACACCTTC.

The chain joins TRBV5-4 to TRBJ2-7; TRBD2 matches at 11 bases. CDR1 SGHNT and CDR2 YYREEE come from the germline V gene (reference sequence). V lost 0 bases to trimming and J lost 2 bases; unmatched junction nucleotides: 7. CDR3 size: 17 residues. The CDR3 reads CASSLGVTSGDAYEQYF. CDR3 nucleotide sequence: TGTGCCAGCAGCTTGGGGGTGACTAGCGGGGATGCCTACGAGCAGTACTTC. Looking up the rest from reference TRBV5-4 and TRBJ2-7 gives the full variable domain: ETGVTQSPTHLIKTRGQQVTLRCSSQSGHNTVSWYQQALGQGPQFIFQYYREEENGRGNFPPRFSGLQFPNYSSELNVNALELDDSALYLCASSLGVTSGDAYEQYFGPGTRLTVT.

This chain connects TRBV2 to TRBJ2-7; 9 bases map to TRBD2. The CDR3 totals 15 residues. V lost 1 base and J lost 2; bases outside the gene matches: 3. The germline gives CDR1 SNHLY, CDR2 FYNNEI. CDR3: CASSEGTSDPYEQYF. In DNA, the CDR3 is TGTGCCAGCAGTGAAGGGACTAGCGACCCCTACGAGCAGTACTTC.

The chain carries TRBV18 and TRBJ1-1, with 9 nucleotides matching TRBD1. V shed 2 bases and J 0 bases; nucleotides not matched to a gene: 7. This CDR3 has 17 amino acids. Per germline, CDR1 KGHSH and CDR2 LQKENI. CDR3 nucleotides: TGTGCCAGCTCACCATGGACAGGGGACGGCATGAACACTGAAGCTTTCTTT. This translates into CASSPWTGDGMNTEAFF. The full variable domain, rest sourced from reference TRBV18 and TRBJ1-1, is NAGVMQNPRHLVRRRGQEARLRCSPMKGHSHVYWYRQLPEEGLKFMVYLQKENIIDESGMPKERFSAEFPKEGPSILRIQQVVRGDSAAYFCASSPWTGDGMNTEAFFGQGTRLTVV.

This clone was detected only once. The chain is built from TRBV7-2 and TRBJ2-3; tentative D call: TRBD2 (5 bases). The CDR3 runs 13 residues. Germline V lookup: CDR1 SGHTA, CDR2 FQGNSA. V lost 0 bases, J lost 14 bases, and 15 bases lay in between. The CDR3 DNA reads TGTGCCAGCAGCTTAGCGCCTACCACCGCGGGGTATTTT. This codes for CASSLAPTTAGYF. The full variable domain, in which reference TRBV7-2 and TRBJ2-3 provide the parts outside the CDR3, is GAGVSQSPSNKVTEKGKDVELRCDPISGHTALYWYRQSLGQGLEFLIYFQGNSAPDKSGLPSDRFSAERTGGSVSTLTIQRTQQEDSAVYLCASSLAPTTAGYFGPGTRLTVL.

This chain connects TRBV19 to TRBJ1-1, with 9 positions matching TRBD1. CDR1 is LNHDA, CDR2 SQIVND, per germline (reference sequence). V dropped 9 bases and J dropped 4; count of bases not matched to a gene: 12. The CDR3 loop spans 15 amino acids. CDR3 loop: CASAPGTGRSTEAFF. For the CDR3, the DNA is TGTGCCAGCGCGCCCGGGACAGGGAGGTCCACTGAAGCTTTCTTT.

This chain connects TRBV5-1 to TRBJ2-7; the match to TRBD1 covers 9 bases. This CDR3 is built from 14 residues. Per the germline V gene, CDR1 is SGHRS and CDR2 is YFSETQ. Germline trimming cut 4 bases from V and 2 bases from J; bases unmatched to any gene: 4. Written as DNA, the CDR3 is TGCGCCAGCAGCCGGGACAGGGAACCCTACGAGCAGTACTTC. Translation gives CASSRDREPYEQYF.

The CDR3 nucleotides read TGCGCCAGCGGGACAGGGTGGTCTGGGGCCAACGTCCTGACTTTC. Its protein is CASGTGWSGANVLTF. The chain couples TRBV5-1 to TRBJ2-6; 9 bases agree with TRBD1. The trim removed 7 bases at V and 1 base at J, leaving 3 bases unmatched. CDR1 is SGHRS and CDR2 is YFSETQ in the germline V gene. The CDR3 runs 15 residues.

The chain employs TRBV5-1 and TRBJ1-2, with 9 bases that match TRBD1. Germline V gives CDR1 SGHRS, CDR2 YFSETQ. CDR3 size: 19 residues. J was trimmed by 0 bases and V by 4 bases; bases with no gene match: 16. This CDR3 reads CASSLTPGTGTLSNYGYTF. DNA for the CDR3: TGCGCCAGCAGCCTGACCCCCGGGACAGGGACTCTTTCTAACTATGGCTACACCTTC.

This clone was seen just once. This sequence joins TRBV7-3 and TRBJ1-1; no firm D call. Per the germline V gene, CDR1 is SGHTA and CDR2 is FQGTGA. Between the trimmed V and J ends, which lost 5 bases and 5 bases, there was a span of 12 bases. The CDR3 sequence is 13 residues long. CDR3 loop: CASSPGGGTEAFF. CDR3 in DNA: TGTGCCAGCAGCCCGGGAGGTGGGACTGAAGCTTTCTTT.

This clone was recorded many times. The CDR3 DNA reads as TGTGCCAGCGGAGGGGCGGGGAATTCACCCCTCCACTTT. Amino acids: CASGGAGNSPLHF. This chain joins TRBV2 and TRBJ1-6, with a tentative D call TRBD1 (5 bases). This CDR3 contains 13 residues. Germline V gives CDR1 SNHLY, CDR2 FYNNEI. Trimming took off 8 bases at V and 7 bases at J, with 12 bases between the two ends.

The CDR3 DNA follows: TGCGCCAGCAGCTTGGTCGGGGGGACACCCCCCCACGCGCAGTATTTT. It yields the protein CASSLVGGTPPHAQYF. The chain uses TRBV5-1 and TRBJ2-3, with D possibly being TRBD2 (7 bases). V lost 0 bases, J lost 10 bases, and 21 bases lay in between. CDR1 is SGHRS, CDR2 YFSETQ, per germline. The CDR3 loop spans 16 amino acids.

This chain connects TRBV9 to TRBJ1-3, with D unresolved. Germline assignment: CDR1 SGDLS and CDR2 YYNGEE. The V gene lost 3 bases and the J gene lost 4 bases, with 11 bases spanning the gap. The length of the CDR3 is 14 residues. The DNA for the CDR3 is TGTGCCAGCAGCGGCGCCTCTCGGGGAAACACCATATATTTT. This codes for CASSGASRGNTIYF.

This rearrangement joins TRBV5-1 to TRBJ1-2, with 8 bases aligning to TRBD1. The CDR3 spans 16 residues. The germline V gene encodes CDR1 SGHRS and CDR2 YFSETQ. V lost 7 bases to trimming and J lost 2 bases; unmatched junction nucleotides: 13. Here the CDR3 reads CASRPQPGQENYGYTF. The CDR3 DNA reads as TGCGCCAGCCGCCCCCAACCGGGACAGGAAAACTATGGCTACACCTTC.

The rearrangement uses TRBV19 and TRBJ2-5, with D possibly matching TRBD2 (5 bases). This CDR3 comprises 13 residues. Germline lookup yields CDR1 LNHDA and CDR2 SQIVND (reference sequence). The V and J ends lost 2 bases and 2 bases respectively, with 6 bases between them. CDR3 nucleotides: TGTGCCAGTAGTATATCGGGACAAGAGACCCAGTACTTC. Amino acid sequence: CASSISGQETQYF. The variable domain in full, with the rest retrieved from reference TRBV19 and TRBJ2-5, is DGGITQSPKYLFRKEGQNVTLSCEQNLNHDAMYWYRQDPGQGLRLIYYSQIVNDFQKGDIAEGYSVSREKKESFPLTVTSAQKNPTAFYLCASSISGQETQYFGPGTRLLVL.

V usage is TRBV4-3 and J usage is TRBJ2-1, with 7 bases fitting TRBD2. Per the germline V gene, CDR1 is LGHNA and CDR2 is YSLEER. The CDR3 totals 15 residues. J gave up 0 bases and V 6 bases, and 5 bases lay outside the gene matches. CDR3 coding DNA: TGCGCCAGCAGGACTAGCACTAGCTCCTACAATGAGCAGTTCTTC. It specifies CASRTSTSSYNEQFF.